This T cell receptor beta chain comes out of a study of T cells in Graves' hyperthyroidism and ophthalmopathy. TCR beta CDR3 region amplification was performed from RNA transcripts. During a first-round RT-PCR of the TCR CDR3, the HTBI primer set was used. MiXCR was run by TCRdb on the multiplex PCR reads, yielding one entry per CDR3 protein. The table has 750,000 to 900,000 distinct CDR3 sequences, over 35% seen once. Trimming removed 3 bases at V and 7 bases at J, with 9 bases between. The CDR3 has 12 amino acids. Looked up from germline, CDR1 is SEHNR and CDR2 is FQNEAQ (reference sequence). This clonotype was found many times. Disease duration under 2 months; hyperthyroidism patients were aged 18 to 65. Diagnoses were made from clinical symptoms, serum measures (thyroxine and TRAb), thyroid ultrasound and orbital computed tomography.

This receptor was identified in a man aged 18-30 years with Graves' hyperthyroidism. The chain employs TRBV7-9 and TRBJ1-1, with D perhaps matching TRBD1 (5 bases). The sequenced sample was blood. The CDR3 loop is CASSFGGSEAFF. The CDR3, as DNA: TGTGCCAGCAGCTTTGGGGGGAGTGAAGCTTTCTTT.